Listed below are T cell receptor beta chains from one sample, sequenced in a study of blood T cell repertoires in COVID-19. Produced via immunoSEQ multiplex PCR; TCRdb's table is partial and in-frame only. The repertoire holds roughly 240,000 clones, with 85% to 90% as singletons. The sequenced sample was PBMCs or T cells enriched from blood (not recorded which). All receptors come from a man over 45 who had been exposed to COVID-19. Each CDR3 is given with its conserved first and last residue.

CASSLQGLGNTEAFF	TRBV7-3	TRBJ1-1
CASSLGDRAYEQYF	TRBV13	TRBJ2-7
CASSEAVSPMAFF	TRBV2	TRBJ1-1
CASRRADYGYTF	TRBV3-1/TRBV3-2	TRBJ1-2
CASSLGTVAFTGELFF	TRBV7-9	TRBJ2-2
CAWSTCRDCEAFF	TRBV30	TRBJ1-1
CASSLVRESPLHF	TRBV11-3	TRBJ1-6
CAISEGGRSSGNTIYF	TRBV10-3	TRBJ1-3
CASSQRSGAASYGYTF	TRBV4-1	TRBJ1-2
CASSLGAATINEQFF	TRBV7-9	TRBJ2-1
CASSTARGLLGYNEQFF	TRBV14	TRBJ2-1
CASNAGSGSYTF	TRBV28	TRBJ1-2
CASSVGTGFVGYGYTF	TRBV5-1	TRBJ1-2
CATSDGTGTGEHF	TRBV24-1	TRBJ1-5
CASSLKPLTSGENNEQFF	TRBV7-3	TRBJ2-1
CASSLWTSGRTYNEQFF	TRBV5-1	TRBJ2-1
CASSPGTSGNGEFF	TRBV7-9	TRBJ2-1
CASEPVPGFGSEKLFF	TRBV5-5	TRBJ1-4
CASSSDTGGHNQPQHF	TRBV2	TRBJ1-5
CASSPTGGSGMAAEAFF	TRBV18	TRBJ1-1
CASSPKQGAADTEAFF	TRBV28	TRBJ1-1
CASSPTGYGYTF	TRBV3-1/TRBV3-2	TRBJ1-2
CASSPGGGNTNYGYTF	TRBV7-9	TRBJ1-2
CASSPNPGGYNEQFF	TRBV5-1	TRBJ2-1
CASSAIPGGHTEAFF	TRBV19	TRBJ1-1
CASTDRGDTEAFF	TRBV19	TRBJ1-1
CASSLSRTEWSNQPQHF	TRBV7-9	TRBJ1-5
CASSVRDNEQFF	TRBV7-3	TRBJ2-1
CASSRNRGATDTQYF	TRBV6-5	TRBJ2-3
CATSDLGGAETQYF	TRBV24-1	TRBJ2-5
CASSLGGALHTEAFF	TRBV28	TRBJ1-1
CASSFGGASSPLHF	TRBV27	TRBJ1-6
CASSDDRTSTDTQYF	TRBV9	TRBJ2-3
CASTPGEWGTEAFF	TRBV23-1	TRBJ1-1
CASSFRANYGYTF	TRBV27	TRBJ1-2
CASSWQYYGYTF	TRBV28	TRBJ1-2
CASSLAGMRTTNEKLFF	TRBV5-1	TRBJ1-4
CASSIVTGVNTGELFF	TRBV19	TRBJ2-2
CASRLGQRYGYTF	TRBV12-2	TRBJ1-2
CASTEGVDTEAFF	TRBV2	TRBJ1-1
CASSPAGASYNEQFF	TRBV9	TRBJ2-1
CAISETGSANYGYTF	TRBV10-3	TRBJ1-2
CASSRQGNYGYTF	TRBV12-3/TRBV12-4	TRBJ1-2
CASSLGGGDTEAFF	TRBV18	TRBJ1-1
CASSGLNNEQFF	TRBV2	TRBJ2-1
CASSPSDEQFF	TRBV18	TRBJ2-1
CASSPMGHMNTEAFF	TRBV7-3	TRBJ1-1
CASSQSGAYEQYF	TRBV3-1/TRBV3-2	TRBJ2-7
CASSDSTGDYSPLHF	TRBV6-4	TRBJ1-6
CASSQYREISYEQYF	TRBV4-2	TRBJ2-7
CASSPIRTGTPSGGYTF	TRBV11-2	TRBJ1-2